Shown below are 2 T cell receptor beta chains from a single sample sequenced in a study of cytomegalovirus exposure and HLA in healthy donors. PCR amplification relied on 60 Vbeta primers (plus 13 Jbeta primers). Here immunoSEQ multiplex PCR was the method, and the copy in TCRdb shows in-frame clones only, minus some. The data show some 150,000 clones, roughly 80% seen once. The sequenced material came from PBMCs. These receptors all stem from a woman in her twenties or thirties in good health and CMV-seropositive.

V is TRBV4-3 and J is TRBJ2-7, with D maybe TRBD2 (5 bases). The CDR3 is 16 residues long. V was trimmed by 3 bases and J by 5 bases, leaving 20 bases between them. Germline V gives CDR1 LGHNA, CDR2 YSLEER. The CDR3 reads CASSQAFRRAGDEQYF. In DNA form, the CDR3 reads TGCGCCAGCAGCCAGGCGTTCCGTAGGGCCGGGGACGAGCAGTACTTC.

CDR3 sequence reads: CASSVGGLDTQYF. The CDR3, as DNA: TGTGCCAGCAGCGTTGGGGGGTTGGATACGCAGTATTTT. The chain couples TRBV9 to TRBJ2-3, with D perhaps matching TRBD2 (6 bases). In germline, CDR1 is SGDLS, CDR2 YYNGEE. The CDR3 loop spans 13 amino acids. V was shortened by 2 bases and J by 6 bases, with 10 bases between the two germline ends.